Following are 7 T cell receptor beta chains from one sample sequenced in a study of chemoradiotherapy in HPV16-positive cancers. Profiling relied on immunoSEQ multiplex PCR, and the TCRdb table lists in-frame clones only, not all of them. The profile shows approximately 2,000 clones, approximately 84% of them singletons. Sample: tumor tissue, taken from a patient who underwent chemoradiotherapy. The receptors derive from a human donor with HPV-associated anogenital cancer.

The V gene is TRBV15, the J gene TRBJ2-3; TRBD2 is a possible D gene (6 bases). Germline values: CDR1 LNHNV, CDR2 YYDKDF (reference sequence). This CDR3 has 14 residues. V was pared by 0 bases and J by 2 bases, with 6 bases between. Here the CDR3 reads CATSREDYTDTQYF. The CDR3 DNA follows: TGTGCCACCAGCAGAGAGGACTACACAGATACGCAGTATTTT.

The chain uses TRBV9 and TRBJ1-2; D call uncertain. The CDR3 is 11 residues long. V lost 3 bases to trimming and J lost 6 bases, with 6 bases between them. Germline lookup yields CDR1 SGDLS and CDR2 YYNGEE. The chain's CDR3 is CASSGGNGYTF. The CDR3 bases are TGTGCCAGCAGCGGCGGGAATGGCTACACCTTC.

In DNA form, the CDR3 reads TGTGCCTGGAGCCCAGCGGGGCTTGGCTTATATAGCAATCAGCCCCAGCATTTT. It yields the protein CAWSPAGLGLYSNQPQHF. The chain uses TRBV30 and TRBJ1-5; possible D gene TRBD1, 5 bases. CDR1 GTSNPN and CDR2 SVGIG come from the germline V gene (reference sequence). V was trimmed by 3 bases and J by 0 bases, leaving 21 bases between them. CDR3 length: 18 amino acids. The whole variable domain, remainder taken from reference TRBV30 and TRBJ1-5, is SQTIHQWPATLVQPVGSPLSLECTVEGTSNPNLYWYRQAAGRGLQLLFYSVGIGQISSEVPQNLSASRPQDRQFILSSKKLLLSDSGFYLCAWSPAGLGLYSNQPQHFGDGTRLSIL.

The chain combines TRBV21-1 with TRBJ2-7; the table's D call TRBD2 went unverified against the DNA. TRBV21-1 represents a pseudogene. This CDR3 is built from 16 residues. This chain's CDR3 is CASSDPRLALGYEQYF. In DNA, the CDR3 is TGTGCCAGCAGCGACCCAAGACTAGCTCTCGGCTACGAGCAGTACTTC.

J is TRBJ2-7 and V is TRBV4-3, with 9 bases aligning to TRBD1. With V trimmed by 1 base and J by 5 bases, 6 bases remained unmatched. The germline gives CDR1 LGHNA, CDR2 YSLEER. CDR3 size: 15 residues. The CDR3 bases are TGCGCCAGCAGCCAAGCCGGACAGGGGACCAACGAGCAGTACTTC. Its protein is CASSQAGQGTNEQYF.

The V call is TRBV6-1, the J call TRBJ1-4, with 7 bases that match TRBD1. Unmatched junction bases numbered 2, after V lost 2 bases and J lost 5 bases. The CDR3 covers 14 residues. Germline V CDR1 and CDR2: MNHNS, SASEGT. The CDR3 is CASSESQGNEKLFF. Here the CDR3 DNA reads TGTGCCAGCAGTGAATCACAGGGGAATGAAAAACTGTTTTTT.

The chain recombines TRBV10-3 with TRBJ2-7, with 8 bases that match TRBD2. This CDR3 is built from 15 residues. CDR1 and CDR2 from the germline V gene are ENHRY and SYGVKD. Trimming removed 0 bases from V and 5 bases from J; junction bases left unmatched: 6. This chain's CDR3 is CAISESGGGSDEQYF. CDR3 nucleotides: TGTGCCATCAGTGAGTCCGGGGGGGGATCGGACGAGCAGTACTTC.